A single sample gave rise to the 22 T cell receptor beta chains below, sequenced in a study of blood T cell repertoires in COVID-19. Clones were read by immunoSEQ multiplex PCR, and TCRdb kept only the in-frame ones, dropping some. This table holds about 82,000 clones, 80% found once. Sequenced material: peripheral blood. All receptors derive from a woman aged 35 to 49 with active or convalescent COVID-19.

The chain uses TRBV5-1 and TRBJ2-7; TRBD1 aligns across 7 bases. Germline lookup yields CDR1 SGHRS and CDR2 YFSETQ. This CDR3 is built from 14 residues. Trimming took 2 bases from V and 3 from J; bases not matched to a gene: 5. CDR3 bases: TGCGCCAGCAGCTTACCAGACAGGGACTACGAGCAGTACTTC. Translated, it gives CASSLPDRDYEQYF.

The V gene is TRBV5-6, the J gene TRBJ2-7, with 7 nucleotides matching TRBD1. The CDR3 has 13 amino acids. Per the germline V gene, CDR1 is SGHDT and CDR2 is YYEEEE. J lost 2 bases, V lost 4 bases, and 3 bases had no gene match. CDR3 region: CASSPGTAYEQYF. CDR3 nucleotides: TGTGCCAGCAGCCCCGGGACAGCCTACGAGCAGTACTTC.

The chain recombines TRBV5-1 with TRBJ2-5, with TRBD2 matching over 10 bases. The germline gives CDR1 SGHRS, CDR2 YFSETQ. Trimming at V came to 4 bases and at J to 0 bases, leaving 3 bases not matched to a gene. This CDR3 comprises 15 residues. DNA of the CDR3: TGCGCCAGCAGCGGGACTAGCGAGTACCAAGAGACCCAGTACTTC. Its protein product is CASSGTSEYQETQYF.

The chain is built from TRBV29-1 and TRBJ2-3; 9 bases map to TRBD1. CDR1 and CDR2 (germline): SQVTM, ANQGSEA. The length of the CDR3 is 15 residues. Unmatched junction bases numbered 7, after V lost 6 bases and J lost 0 bases. CDR3 DNA sequence: TGCAGCGTCGCCGGGACAGGGTCTAGCACAGATACGCAGTATTTT. Translated, it gives CSVAGTGSSTDTQYF.

Here the CDR3 reads CASSLGLAGGLHEQFF. The CDR3 DNA is TGCGCCAGCAGCTTGGGGCTAGCGGGAGGCCTCCATGAGCAGTTCTTC. J is TRBJ2-1 and V is TRBV5-1; 11 nucleotides match TRBD2. Germline CDR1 and CDR2: SGHRS and YFSETQ. V was clipped by 0 bases and J by 8 bases; unmatched bases: 7. This CDR3 has 16 amino acids. The entire variable domain, with the rest obtained from reference TRBV5-1 and TRBJ2-1, is as follows: KAGVTQTPRYLIKTRGQQVTLSCSPISGHRSVSWYQQTPGQGLQFLFEYFSETQRNKGNFPGRFSGRQFSNSRSEMNVSTLELGDSALYLCASSLGLAGGLHEQFFGPGTRLTVL.

The rearrangement uses TRBV10-2 and TRBJ2-1; 8 nucleotides agree with TRBD1. The CDR3 covers 15 residues. V lost 6 bases to trimming and J lost 9 bases; unmatched junction nucleotides: 13. The germline CDR1 and CDR2 sequences are WSHSY and SAAADI. The DNA of the CDR3 is TGCGCCAGCAGAAGGGGGTGGCAGGGGGCTGGTGAGCAGTTCTTC. Translated: CASRRGWQGAGEQFF.

V gene TRBV30 combines with J gene TRBJ1-1, with 9 positions matching TRBD1. The germline V gene has CDR1 GTSNPN and CDR2 SVGIG (reference sequence). This CDR3 has 13 amino acids. Trimming took 2 bases from V and 3 from J; bases not matched to a gene: 1. CDR3 bases: TGTGCCTGGAGTTGGGACAGGGACACTGAAGCTTTCTTT. This encodes CAWSWDRDTEAFF.

This chain connects TRBV28 to TRBJ1-2; 8 nucleotides agree with TRBD1. From germline, CDR1 is MDHEN and CDR2 SYDVKM. This CDR3 has 13 residues. V was clipped by 6 bases and J by 4 bases; unmatched bases: 4. The CDR3 DNA reads as TGTGCCAGCAGCCCGGGACAGGTCTATGGCTACACCTTC. Its protein product is CASSPGQVYGYTF.

This chain connects TRBV24-1 to TRBJ2-1; TRBD1 might be the D (6 bases). Germline CDR1 KGHDR, CDR2 SFDVKD. This CDR3 comprises 12 residues. The V end was cut by 4 bases, the J end by 10 bases, with 10 bases between. CDR3 loop: CATSDPGTEQFF. The CDR3 nucleotides read TGTGCCACCAGTGACCCCGGGACAGAGCAGTTCTTC.

The chain uses TRBV7-9 and TRBJ1-4; possibly TRBD1 for D (6 bases). V was clipped by 5 bases and J by 2 bases, with 15 bases between them. CDR1 and CDR2 (germline): SEHNR, FQNEAQ (reference sequence). CDR3 length: 16 residues. The CDR3 spells CASSIGFRGTNEKLFF. The CDR3 nucleotides read TGTGCCAGCAGCATCGGATTCAGGGGCACTAATGAAAAACTGTTTTTT.

The J gene is TRBJ1-2, the V gene TRBV6-6; TRBD1 aligns across 8 bases. CDR3 size: 16 residues. J lost 8 bases, V lost 6 bases, and 17 bases had no gene match. The germline gives CDR1 MNHNY, CDR2 SVGAGI (reference sequence). CDR3 sequence (DNA): TGTGCCAGCAGACCAAACCCTGGACAGGGCCTTGAAGGCTACACCTTC. As protein: CASRPNPGQGLEGYTF.

The rearrangement joins TRBV7-3 to TRBJ2-3, with D possibly TRBD2 on 6 matching bases. V was clipped by 3 bases and J by 6 bases, with 10 bases between them. The germline CDR1 and CDR2 sequences are SGHTA and FQGTGA. The CDR3 covers 13 residues. The CDR3 DNA sequence: TGTGCCAGCAGCTTCGGGGGAGCGGATACGCAGTATTTT. Amino acid sequence: CASSFGGADTQYF. Complete variable domain (other parts from reference TRBV7-3 and TRBJ2-3): GAGVSQTPSNKVTEKGKYVELRCDPISGHTALYWYRQSLGQGPEFLIYFQGTGAADDSGLPNDRFFAVRPEGSVSTLKIQRTERGDSAVYLCASSFGGADTQYFGPGTRLTVL.

This clone showed up just a few times. The rearrangement uses TRBV19 and TRBJ2-1; maybe TRBD1 (6 bases). CDR1 is LNHDA and CDR2 is SQIVND in the germline V gene (reference sequence). This CDR3 contains 14 residues. V lost 3 bases, J lost 2 bases, and 8 bases lay in between. CDR3 DNA sequence: TGTGCCAGTAGTATGCAGGGGCCCTACAATGAGCAGTTCTTC. This encodes CASSMQGPYNEQFF. Complete variable domain (other parts from reference TRBV19 and TRBJ2-1): DGGITQSPKYLFRKEGQNVTLSCEQNLNHDAMYWYRQDPGQGLRLIYYSQIVNDFQKGDIAEGYSVSREKKESFPLTVTSAQKNPTAFYLCASSMQGPYNEQFFGPGTRLTVL.

This clone has a handful of counts. The rearrangement uses TRBV7-8 and TRBJ2-2; 10 nucleotides agree with TRBD1. V trimming: 1 base; J trimming: 4 bases; junction bases outside the gene matches: 6. Germline CDR1 and CDR2: SGHVS and FQNEAQ. CDR3 length equals 17 residues. This CDR3 is CASSLGPDRGATGELFF. CDR3 bases: TGTGCCAGCAGCTTAGGTCCGGACAGGGGGGCCACCGGGGAGCTGTTTTTT.

V gene TRBV5-1 combines with J gene TRBJ2-5; TRBD2 aligns across 10 bases. The length of the CDR3 is 16 residues. V trimming: 1 base; J trimming: 5 bases; junction bases outside the gene matches: 8. The germline V gene has CDR1 SGHRS and CDR2 YFSETQ. The CDR3 protein is CASSLNPSGSGETQYF. CDR3 in DNA: TGCGCCAGCAGCTTGAATCCTAGCGGGAGCGGGGAGACCCAGTACTTC.

The V gene is TRBV3-1 (or the pseudogene TRBV3-2), the J gene TRBJ2-7; weak D call: TRBD1 (6 bases). V lost 5 bases, J lost 5 bases, and 7 bases lay in between. CDR1 LGHDT and CDR2 YNNKEL come from the germline V gene (reference sequence). This CDR3 is built from 11 residues. CDR3: CASSYRDEQYF. CDR3 DNA: TGTGCCAGCAGCTACAGGGACGAGCAGTACTTC.

This clone was recorded only once. The J gene is TRBJ2-2, the V gene TRBV27; 9 nucleotides align to TRBD1. CDR3 length: 14 residues. Trimming cost V 4 bases and J 7 bases; bases outside gene matches: 4. Germline assignment: CDR1 MNHEY and CDR2 SMNVEV (reference sequence). CDR3 loop: CASSSGQGGGELFF. CDR3 in DNA: TGTGCCAGCAGTTCGGGACAGGGAGGCGGGGAGCTGTTTTTT.

This clone has only a few counts. The V gene is TRBV25-1, the J gene TRBJ1-4; 10 bases are a match to TRBD1. Per the germline V gene, CDR1 is MGHDK and CDR2 is SYGVNS. The V gene end was trimmed by 7 bases and the J gene end by 0 bases; junction bases not matched to a gene: 8. The CDR3 has 17 residues. Here the CDR3 DNA reads TGTGCCAGCAAAGGACAGGGGGTACTCCCAACTAATGAAAAACTGTTTTTT. This sequence encodes CASKGQGVLPTNEKLFF.

This clone was seen only once. The rearrangement links TRBV7-2 to TRBJ2-3; no firm D call. CDR3 size: 14 residues. Per the germline V gene, CDR1 is SGHTA and CDR2 is FQGNSA. V shed 1 base and J shed 4 bases, with 9 bases lying between them. This CDR3 is CASSLDSGPDTQYF. DNA for the CDR3: TGTGCCAGCAGCTTAGATTCCGGTCCAGATACGCAGTATTTT.

The chain employs TRBV6-5 and TRBJ2-5; D unclear. Deletions cut 6 bases from V and 5 bases from J, with 13 bases between. The germline gives CDR1 MNHEY, CDR2 SVGAGI. The length of the CDR3 is 13 residues. As DNA, the CDR3 is TGTGCCAGCAGCCGCGACTTTACGGAGACCCAGTACTTC. This sequence encodes CASSRDFTETQYF.

V is TRBV28 and J is TRBJ2-7; TRBD2 is a possible D gene (7 bases). CDR3 size: 13 residues. The V and J ends lost 6 bases and 3 bases respectively, with 12 bases between them. Germline V CDR1 and CDR2: MDHEN, SYDVKM. The CDR3 loop reads CASRGGGFYEQYF. The DNA for the CDR3 is TGTGCCAGCAGAGGGGGGGGCTTCTACGAGCAGTACTTC.

This clone was seen a single time. The J gene is TRBJ2-1, the V gene TRBV7-3; tentatively, D is TRBD1 (5 bases). Germline loops: CDR1 SGHTA, CDR2 FQGTGA. This CDR3 contains 13 residues. Trimming pared 3 bases from V and 7 bases from J, leaving 10 bases between. The CDR3 coding sequence is TGTGCCAGCAGCTTTAAGGGGCAAAATGAGCAGTTCTTC. Protein sequence: CASSFKGQNEQFF.